This T cell receptor (beta chain) was identified in a study of control samples from healthy donors and cancer patients. This clone was counted only a few times. The method was immunoSEQ multiplex PCR; TCRdb's version includes in-frame clones alone and lacks a portion of them. The repertoire holds about 97,000 clones, with roughly nine tenths as singletons. The CDR3 is 14 amino acids. Germline CDR1 is LNHDA and CDR2 is SQIVND (reference sequence). With 2 bases removed from V and 11 bases from J, the gap between germline ends came to 16 bases. The TCR was taken from a woman between 18 and 30 years old in good health. This chain links TRBV19 with TRBJ1-5, with unresolved D. Sample: blood. The CDR3 loop reads CASSILDGGGAQHF. The DNA of the CDR3 is TGTGCCAGTAGTATACTCGACGGTGGTGGAGCCCAGCATTTT.